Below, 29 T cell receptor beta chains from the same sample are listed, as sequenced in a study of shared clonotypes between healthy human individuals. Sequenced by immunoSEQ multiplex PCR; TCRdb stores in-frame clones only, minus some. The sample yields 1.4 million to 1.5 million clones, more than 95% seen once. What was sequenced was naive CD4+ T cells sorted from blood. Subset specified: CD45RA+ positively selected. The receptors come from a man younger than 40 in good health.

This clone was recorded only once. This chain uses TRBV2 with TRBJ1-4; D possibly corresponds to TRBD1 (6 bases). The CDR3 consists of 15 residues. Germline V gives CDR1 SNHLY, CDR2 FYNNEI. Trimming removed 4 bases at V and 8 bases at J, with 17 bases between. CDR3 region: CASSGWHTRGEKLFF. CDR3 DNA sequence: TGTGCCAGCAGTGGATGGCATACCAGGGGAGAAAAACTGTTTTTT.

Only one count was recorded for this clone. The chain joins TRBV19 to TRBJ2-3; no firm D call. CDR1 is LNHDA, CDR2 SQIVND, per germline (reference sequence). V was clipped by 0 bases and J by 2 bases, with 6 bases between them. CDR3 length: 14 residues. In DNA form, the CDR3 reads TGTGCCAGTAGTATAGAGAACGCCACAGATACGCAGTATTTT. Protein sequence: CASSIENATDTQYF.

In DNA form, the CDR3 reads TGTGCTAGTGGCTGGGGTACAGGGAAAGAGACCCAGTACTTC. Amino acids: CASGWGTGKETQYF. The V call is TRBV12-5, the J call TRBJ2-5; D perhaps matches TRBD1 (6 bases). V was clipped by 6 bases and J by 3 bases, with 14 bases between them. There are 14 residues in the CDR3. Germline V CDR1 and CDR2: LGHNT, FRNRAP.

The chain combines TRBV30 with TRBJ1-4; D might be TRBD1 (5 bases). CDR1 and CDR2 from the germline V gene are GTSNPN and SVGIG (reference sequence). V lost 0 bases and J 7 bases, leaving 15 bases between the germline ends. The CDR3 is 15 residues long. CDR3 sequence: CAWSVAGGNSEKLFF. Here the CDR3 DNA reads TGTGCCTGGAGTGTCGCGGGGGGAAATAGTGAAAAACTGTTTTTT. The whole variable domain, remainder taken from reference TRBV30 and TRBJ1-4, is SQTIHQWPATLVQPVGSPLSLECTVEGTSNPNLYWYRQAAGRGLQLLFYSVGIGQISSEVPQNLSASRPQDRQFILSSKKLLLSDSGFYLCAWSVAGGNSEKLFFGSGTQLSVL.

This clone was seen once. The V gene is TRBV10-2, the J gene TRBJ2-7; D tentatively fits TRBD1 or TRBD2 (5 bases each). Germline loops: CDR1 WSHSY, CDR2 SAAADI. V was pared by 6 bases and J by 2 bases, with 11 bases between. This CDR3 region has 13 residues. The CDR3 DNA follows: TGCGCCAGCAGCGAGAGAGGGGCCTACGAGCAGTACTTC. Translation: CASSERGAYEQYF.

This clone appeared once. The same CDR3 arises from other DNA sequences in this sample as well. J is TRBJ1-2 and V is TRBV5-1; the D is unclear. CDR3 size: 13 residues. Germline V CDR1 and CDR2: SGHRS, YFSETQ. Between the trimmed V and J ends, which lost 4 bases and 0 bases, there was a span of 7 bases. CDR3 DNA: TGCGCCAGCAGCCCAGGCACTAACTATGGCTACACCTTC. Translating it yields CASSPGTNYGYTF.

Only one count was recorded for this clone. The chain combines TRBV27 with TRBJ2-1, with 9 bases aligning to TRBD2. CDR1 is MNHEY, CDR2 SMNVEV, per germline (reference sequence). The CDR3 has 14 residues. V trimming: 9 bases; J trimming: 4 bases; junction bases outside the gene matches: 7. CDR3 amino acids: CARAGGVPYNEQFF. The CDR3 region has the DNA TGTGCCAGGGCGGGAGGGGTCCCTTACAATGAGCAGTTCTTC.

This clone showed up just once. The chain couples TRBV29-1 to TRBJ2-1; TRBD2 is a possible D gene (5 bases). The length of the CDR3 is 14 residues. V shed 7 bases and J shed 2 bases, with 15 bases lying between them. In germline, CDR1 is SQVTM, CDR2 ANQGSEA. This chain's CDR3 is CSAWVAPPYNEQFF. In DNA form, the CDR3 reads TGCAGCGCCTGGGTAGCGCCTCCCTACAATGAGCAGTTCTTC.

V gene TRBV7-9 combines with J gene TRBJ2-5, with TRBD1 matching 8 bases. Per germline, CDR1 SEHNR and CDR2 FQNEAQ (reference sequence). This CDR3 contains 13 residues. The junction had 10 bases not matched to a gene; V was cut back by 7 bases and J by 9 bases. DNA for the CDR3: TGTGCCAGCATGCCGGGACAGGAAGGGGCCCAGTACTTC. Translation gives CASMPGQEGAQYF.

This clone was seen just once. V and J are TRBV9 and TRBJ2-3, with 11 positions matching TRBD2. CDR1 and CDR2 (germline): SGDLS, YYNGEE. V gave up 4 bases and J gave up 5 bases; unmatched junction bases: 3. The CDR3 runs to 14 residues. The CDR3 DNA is TGTGCCAGCAGCCTGACTAGCGGGATAGATACGCAGTATTTT. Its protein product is CASSLTSGIDTQYF. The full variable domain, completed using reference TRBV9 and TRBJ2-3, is DSGVTQTPKHLITATGQRVTLRCSPRSGDLSVYWYQQSLDQGLQFLIQYYNGEERAKGNILERFSAQQFPDLHSELNLSSLELGDSALYFCASSLTSGIDTQYFGPGTRLTVL.

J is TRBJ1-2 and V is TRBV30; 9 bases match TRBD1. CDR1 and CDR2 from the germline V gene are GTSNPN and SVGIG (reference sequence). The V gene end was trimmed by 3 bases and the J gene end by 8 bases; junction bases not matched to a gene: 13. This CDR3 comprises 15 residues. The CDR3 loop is CAWRGMAGQGSGYTF. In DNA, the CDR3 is TGTGCCTGGAGGGGGATGGCGGGACAGGGAAGCGGCTACACCTTC.

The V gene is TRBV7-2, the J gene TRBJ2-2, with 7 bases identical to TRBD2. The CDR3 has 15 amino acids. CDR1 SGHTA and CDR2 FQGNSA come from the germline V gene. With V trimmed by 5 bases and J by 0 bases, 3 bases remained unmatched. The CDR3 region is CASSVRGANTGELFF. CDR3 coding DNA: TGTGCCAGCAGCGTTCGGGGGGCGAACACCGGGGAGCTGTTTTTT.

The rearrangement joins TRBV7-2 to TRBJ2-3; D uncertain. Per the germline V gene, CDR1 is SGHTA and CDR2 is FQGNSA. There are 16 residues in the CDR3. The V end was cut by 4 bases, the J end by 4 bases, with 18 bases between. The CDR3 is CASSYLGVSVPDTQYF. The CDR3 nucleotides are TGTGCCAGCAGCTACCTGGGTGTCAGCGTTCCAGATACGCAGTATTTT. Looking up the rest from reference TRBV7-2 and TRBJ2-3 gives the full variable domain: GAGVSQSPSNKVTEKGKDVELRCDPISGHTALYWYRQSLGQGLEFLIYFQGNSAPDKSGLPSDRFSAERTGGSVSTLTIQRTQQEDSAVYLCASSYLGVSVPDTQYFGPGTRLTVL.

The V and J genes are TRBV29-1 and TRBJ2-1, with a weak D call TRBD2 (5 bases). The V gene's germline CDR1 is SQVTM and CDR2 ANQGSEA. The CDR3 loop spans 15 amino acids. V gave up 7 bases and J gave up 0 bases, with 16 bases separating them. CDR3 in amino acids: CSAWGERSSYNEQFF. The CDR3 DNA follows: TGCAGCGCCTGGGGAGAGAGGAGCTCCTACAATGAGCAGTTCTTC.

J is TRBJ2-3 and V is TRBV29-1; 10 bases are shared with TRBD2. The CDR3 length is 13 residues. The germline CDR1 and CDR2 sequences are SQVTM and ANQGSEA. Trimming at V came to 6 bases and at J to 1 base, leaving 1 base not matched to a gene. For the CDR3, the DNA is TGCAGCGTCGGACTAGCGGGCACAGATACGCAGTATTTT. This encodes CSVGLAGTDTQYF.

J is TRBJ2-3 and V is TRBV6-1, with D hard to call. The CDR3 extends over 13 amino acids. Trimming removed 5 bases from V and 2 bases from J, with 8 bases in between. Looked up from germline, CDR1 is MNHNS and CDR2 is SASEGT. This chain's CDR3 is CASSRVFTDTQYF. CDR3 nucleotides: TGTGCCAGCAGTCGGGTGTTCACAGATACGCAGTATTTT.

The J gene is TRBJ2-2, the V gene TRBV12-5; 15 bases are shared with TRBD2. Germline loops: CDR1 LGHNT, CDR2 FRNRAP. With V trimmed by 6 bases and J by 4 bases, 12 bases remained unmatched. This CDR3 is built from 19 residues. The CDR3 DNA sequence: TGTGCTAGTGGCCCCGACAACGGACTAGCGGGAGGGATCACCGGGGAGCTGTTTTTT. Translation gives CASGPDNGLAGGITGELFF.

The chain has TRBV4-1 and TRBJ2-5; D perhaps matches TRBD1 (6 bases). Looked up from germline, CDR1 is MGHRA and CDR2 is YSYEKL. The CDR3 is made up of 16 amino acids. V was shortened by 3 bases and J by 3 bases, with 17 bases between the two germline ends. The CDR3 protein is CASSQGDRPLKETQYF. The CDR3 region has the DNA TGCGCCAGCAGCCAGGGCGACAGGCCATTAAAAGAGACCCAGTACTTC.

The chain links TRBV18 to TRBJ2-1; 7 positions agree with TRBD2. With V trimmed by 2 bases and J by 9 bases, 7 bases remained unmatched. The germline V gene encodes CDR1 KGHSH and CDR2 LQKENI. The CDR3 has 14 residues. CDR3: CASSPVSREVEQFF. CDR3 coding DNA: TGTGCCAGCTCACCAGTCTCCCGGGAGGTTGAGCAGTTCTTC.

The CDR3 nucleotides are TGTGCCAGCAGTCCACCCCAACTAGCGGGAGGACGTCTTCGGTACGAGCAGTACTTC. Translating it yields CASSPPQLAGGRLRYEQYF. V usage is TRBV21-1 and J usage is TRBJ2-7; the listed D gene, TRBD2, was not tested against the DNA. TRBV21-1 is a pseudogene locus. This CDR3 region has 19 residues.

CDR3 coding DNA: TGTGCCAGCTCACCTCCGGGACTAGCGGGAGTAGGCGCAGATACGCAGTATTTT. This encodes CASSPPGLAGVGADTQYF. The V and J genes are TRBV18 and TRBJ2-3; 14 bases match TRBD2. The trim removed 3 bases at V and 4 bases at J, leaving 9 bases unmatched. CDR3 length: 18 residues. Germline V CDR1 and CDR2: KGHSH, LQKENI. The variable domain in full, with the rest retrieved from reference TRBV18 and TRBJ2-3, is NAGVMQNPRHLVRRRGQEARLRCSPMKGHSHVYWYRQLPEEGLKFMVYLQKENIIDESGMPKERFSAEFPKEGPSILRIQQVVRGDSAAYFCASSPPGLAGVGADTQYFGPGTRLTVL.

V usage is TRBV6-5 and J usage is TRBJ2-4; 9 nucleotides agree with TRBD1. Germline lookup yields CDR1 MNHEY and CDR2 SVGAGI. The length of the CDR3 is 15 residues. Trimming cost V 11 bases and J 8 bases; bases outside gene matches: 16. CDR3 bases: TGTGCCTCGAGCTCCGTACAGGGGGCTAATGACATTCAGTACTTC. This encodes CASSSVQGANDIQYF.

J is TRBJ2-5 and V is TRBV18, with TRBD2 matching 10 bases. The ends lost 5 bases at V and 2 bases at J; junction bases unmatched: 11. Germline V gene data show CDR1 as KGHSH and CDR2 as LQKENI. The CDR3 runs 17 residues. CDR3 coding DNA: TGTGCCAGCTCAACTAGGGTAGGACTAGCGGCTCAAGAGACCCAGTACTTC. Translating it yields CASSTRVGLAAQETQYF.

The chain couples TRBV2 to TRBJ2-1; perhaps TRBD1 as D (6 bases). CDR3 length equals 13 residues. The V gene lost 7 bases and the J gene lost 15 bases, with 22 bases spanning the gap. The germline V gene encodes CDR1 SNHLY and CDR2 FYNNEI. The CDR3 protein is CASKEQGPFDPFF. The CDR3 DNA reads TGTGCCAGCAAGGAACAGGGTCCTTTCGATCCGTTCTTC.

Here the CDR3 DNA reads TGTGCCAGCACCCGTGGGGGGATCGCCTACGAGCAGTACTTC. It codes for CASTRGGIAYEQYF. This chain links TRBV28 with TRBJ2-7, with a weak D call TRBD2 (6 bases). Germline CDR1 and CDR2: MDHEN and SYDVKM. Between the trimmed V and J ends, which lost 7 bases and 2 bases, there was a span of 15 bases. The CDR3 is 14 residues long.

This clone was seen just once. The CDR3 nucleotides are TGTGCCAGCACATCAGGGGTTGGCACAGATACGCAGTATTTT. Its protein product is CASTSGVGTDTQYF. The chain employs TRBV2 and TRBJ2-3; weak D call: TRBD1 (6 bases). Trimming shortened V by 7 bases and J by 1 base, and 12 bases separated the two germline ends. Germline V lookup: CDR1 SNHLY, CDR2 FYNNEI. The CDR3 length is 14 residues.

The CDR3, as DNA: TGTGCCAGCAGCCCTACGGGACTAGCGCGAAACAATGAGCAGTTCTTC. Amino acids: CASSPTGLARNNEQFF. V gene TRBV5-8 combines with J gene TRBJ2-1, with TRBD2 matching over 10 bases. Looked up from germline, CDR1 is SGHTS and CDR2 is YDEGEE. Trimming took 4 bases from V and 5 from J; bases not matched to a gene: 9. The CDR3 is made up of 16 amino acids.

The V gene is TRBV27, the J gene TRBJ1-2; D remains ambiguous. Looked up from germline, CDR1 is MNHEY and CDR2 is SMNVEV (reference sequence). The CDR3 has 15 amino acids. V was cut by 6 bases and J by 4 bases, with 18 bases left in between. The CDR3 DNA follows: TGTGCCAGCAGCCCGGTGCTTACGACGGCCTATGGCTACACCTTC. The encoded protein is CASSPVLTTAYGYTF.

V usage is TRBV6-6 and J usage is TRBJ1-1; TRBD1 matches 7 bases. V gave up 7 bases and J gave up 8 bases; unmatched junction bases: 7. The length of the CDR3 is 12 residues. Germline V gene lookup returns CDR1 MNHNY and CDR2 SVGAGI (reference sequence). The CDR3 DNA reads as TGTGCCAGCAAAGGGACAGCGGCGGAAGCTTTCTTT. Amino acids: CASKGTAAEAFF.